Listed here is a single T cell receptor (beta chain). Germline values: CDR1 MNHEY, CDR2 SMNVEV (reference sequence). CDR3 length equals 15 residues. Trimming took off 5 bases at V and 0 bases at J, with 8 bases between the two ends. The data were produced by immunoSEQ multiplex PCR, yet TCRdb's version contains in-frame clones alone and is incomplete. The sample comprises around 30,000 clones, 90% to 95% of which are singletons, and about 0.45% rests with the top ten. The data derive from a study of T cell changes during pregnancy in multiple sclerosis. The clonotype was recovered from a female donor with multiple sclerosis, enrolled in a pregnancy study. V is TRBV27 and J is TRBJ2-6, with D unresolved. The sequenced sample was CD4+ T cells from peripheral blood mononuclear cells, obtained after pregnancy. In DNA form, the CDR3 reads TGTGCCAGCAGTCGCCAACACTCTGGGGCCAACGTCCTGACTTTC. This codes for CASSRQHSGANVLTF.